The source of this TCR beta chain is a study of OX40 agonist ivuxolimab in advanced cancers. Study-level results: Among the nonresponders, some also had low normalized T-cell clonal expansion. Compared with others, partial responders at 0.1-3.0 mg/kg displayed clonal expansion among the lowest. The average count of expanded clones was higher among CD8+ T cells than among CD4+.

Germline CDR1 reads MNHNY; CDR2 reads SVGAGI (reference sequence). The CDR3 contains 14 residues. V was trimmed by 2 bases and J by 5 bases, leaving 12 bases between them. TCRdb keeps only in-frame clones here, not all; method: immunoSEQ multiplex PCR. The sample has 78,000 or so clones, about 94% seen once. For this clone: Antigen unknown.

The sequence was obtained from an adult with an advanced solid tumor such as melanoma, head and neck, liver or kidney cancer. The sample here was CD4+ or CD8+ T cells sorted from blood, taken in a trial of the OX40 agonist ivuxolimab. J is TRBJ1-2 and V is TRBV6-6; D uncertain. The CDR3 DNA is TGTGCCAGCAGTTACCACACGGCGTTTTATGGCTACACCTTC. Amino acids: CASSYHTAFYGYTF.